A single sample gave rise to the 29 T cell receptor beta chains below, sequenced in a study of Graves' ophthalmopathy and Graves' hyperthyroidism. The authors amplified TCR beta CDR3 regions from RNA transcripts. Second-round multiplex PCR followed a first-round RT-PCR using HTBI primers. TCRdb reprocessed the multiplex PCR reads with MiXCR, giving one entry per CDR3 protein. The data show some 350,000 distinct CDR3 sequences, with about 18% seen just once and 2.4% held by the top ten. Sequencing was done on a sample of peripheral blood. The source is an adult woman with stable Graves' hyperthyroidism.

There are many counts of this clonotype. The CDR3 sequence is CASSLGQLNTEAFF. The CDR3 bases are TGTGCCAGCAGTTTAGGACAGTTGAACACTGAAGCTTTCTTT. The J gene is TRBJ1-1, the V gene TRBV28, with D possibly matching TRBD1 (6 bases). The ends were cut back, 2 bases at V and 0 bases at J, with 7 bases in the middle. Germline assignment: CDR1 MDHEN and CDR2 SYDVKM. CDR3 length: 14 residues.

Comments on this clonotype: The conserved phenylalanine or tryptophan is not found at the CDR3 terminus, so this likely reflects a read error. The DNA is left out, because the CDR3 cannot be placed on it with certainty; the CDR3 is given as TCRdb lists it. This chain uses TRBV28 with TRBJ1-5. The CDR3 length is 14 residues, termini included. Per germline, CDR1 MDHEN and CDR2 SYDVKM. CDR3 region: CASKGPGGYQPQQL.

This clonotype was seen a few times. The chain carries TRBV2 and TRBJ2-5; D is uncertain. Per the germline V gene, CDR1 is SNHLY and CDR2 is FYNNEI. V shed 3 bases and J shed 2 bases, with 7 bases lying between them. The CDR3 has 13 amino acids. This CDR3 reads CASSENLQETQYF. The CDR3 DNA reads as TGTGCCAGCAGTGAGAACTTACAAGAGACCCAGTACTTC.

This clonotype was counted at least ten times. The V call is TRBV28, the J call TRBJ1-5; 9 bases agree with TRBD1. Germline CDR1 reads MDHEN; CDR2 reads SYDVKM. This CDR3 is built from 15 residues. J lost 6 bases, V lost 4 bases, and 7 bases had no gene match. CDR3 bases: TGTGCCAGCAGTTCGCCGGGACAGGGTAGTCAGCCCCAGCATTTT. It codes for CASSSPGQGSQPQHF.

This clonotype was counted many times. The chain has TRBV4-3 and TRBJ1-6; D gene uncertain. This CDR3 spans 17 amino acids. The germline V gene encodes CDR1 LGHNA and CDR2 YSLEER. V lost 4 bases and J 7 bases, leaving 20 bases between the germline ends. The CDR3: CASSPRSDGSLNSPLHF. CDR3 coding DNA: TGCGCCAGCAGCCCTCGATCAGATGGCAGCTTGAATTCACCCCTCCACTTT.

The chain is built from TRBV29-1 and TRBJ2-5, with no clear D. The germline V gene has CDR1 SQVTM and CDR2 ANQGSEA. With 2 bases removed from V and 2 bases from J, the gap between germline ends came to 15 bases. This CDR3 has 15 amino acids. The CDR3 region has the DNA TGCAGCGTTGAACTGCGACTTAGTCTACAAGAGACCCAGTACTTC. This gives the protein CSVELRLSLQETQYF.

In this sample, this clonotype turned up many times. The chain recombines TRBV5-1 with TRBJ1-2; 10 bases match TRBD1. V lost 3 bases, J lost 6 bases, and 2 bases stayed unmatched. Germline V gives CDR1 SGHRS, CDR2 YFSETQ. The CDR3 sequence is 13 residues long. The CDR3 nucleotides read TGCGCCAGCAGCTGGGGACAGGGGAATGGCTACACCTTC. This encodes CASSWGQGNGYTF.

Notes on this clonotype: A much larger clone sits a single nucleotide away, making a read error possible. The chain carries TRBV4-1 and TRBJ2-7, with TRBD2 identical over 10 bases. The CDR3 has 15 residues. Germline loops: CDR1 MGHRA, CDR2 YSYEKL. The CDR3 spells CASSQASGRQYDQYF. The DNA for the CDR3 is TGCGCCAGCAGCCAGGCTAGCGGGAGACAATACGATCAGTACTTC.

As regards this clonotype: A junction end diverges from the germline sequence, so it may reflect a read error. The V call is TRBV7-3, the J call TRBJ2-2, with 9 bases that match TRBD1. CDR3 size: 14 residues. Per germline, CDR1 SGHTA and CDR2 FQGTGA. The CDR3 spells CASSSGTGSGKLFF. The CDR3 region has the DNA TGTGCCAGCAGCTCTGGGACAGGGTCCGGGAAGCTGTTTTTT.

This clonotype was counted ten times or more. The chain joins TRBV20-1 to TRBJ2-7, with 9 bases that match TRBD2. Trimming at V came to 5 bases and at J to 2 bases, leaving 10 bases not matched to a gene. CDR3 size: 15 residues. Germline assignment: CDR1 DFQATT and CDR2 SNEGSKA (reference sequence). This chain's CDR3 is CSAAVLAGETYEQYF. The CDR3 coding sequence is TGCAGTGCTGCGGTACTAGCGGGCGAGACCTACGAGCAGTACTTC.

This clonotype has at least ten counts. V gene TRBV4-1 combines with J gene TRBJ2-4, with unresolved D. The CDR3 has 15 residues. Between the trimmed V and J ends, which lost 2 bases and 3 bases, there was a span of 11 bases. The germline CDR1 and CDR2 sequences are MGHRA and YSYEKL. DNA for the CDR3: TGCGCCAGCAGCCAACAGGATTGGGACAAAAACATTCAGTACTTC. It yields the protein CASSQQDWDKNIQYF.

This clonotype was seen many times. This rearrangement joins TRBV7-2 to TRBJ2-7; D might be TRBD1 (6 bases). The CDR3 is made up of 13 amino acids. Germline V gene sequence: CDR1 SGHTA, CDR2 FQGNSA. V was shortened by 4 bases and J by 3 bases, with 10 bases between the two germline ends. The CDR3 here is CASSSSQGYEQYF. The CDR3, as DNA: TGTGCCAGCAGCTCCTCACAGGGCTACGAGCAGTACTTC.

This clonotype was seen repeatedly, ten times or more. The rearrangement joins TRBV28 to TRBJ2-7; TRBD1 aligns across 7 bases. The CDR3 covers 14 residues. Germline lookup yields CDR1 MDHEN and CDR2 SYDVKM. J was trimmed by 2 bases and V by 4 bases; bases with no gene match: 5. CDR3: CASSSGTATYEQYF. The CDR3 bases are TGTGCCAGCAGTTCTGGGACAGCGACCTACGAGCAGTACTTC.

In this sample, this clonotype turned up many times. J is TRBJ1-2 and V is TRBV4-1; possible D gene TRBD1, 5 bases. The CDR3 runs to 15 residues. The germline CDR1 and CDR2 sequences are MGHRA and YSYEKL. The germline V and J ends were trimmed by 3 bases and 2 bases, with 13 bases remaining between them. This CDR3 is CASSHLDWDNYGYTF. The CDR3 DNA reads as TGCGCCAGCAGCCACCTCGATTGGGACAACTATGGCTACACCTTC.

This clonotype occurred many times. The chain couples TRBV12-3 or TRBV12-4 to TRBJ2-7, with 8 bases lining up with TRBD2. This CDR3 has 14 residues. V was clipped by 2 bases and J by 3 bases; unmatched bases: 3. DNA for the CDR3: TGTGCCAGCAGTTTATCGAGCGGGAGCTACGAGCAGTACTTC. Protein: CASSLSSGSYEQYF.

The V and J genes are TRBV4-1 and TRBJ2-7; weak D call: TRBD2 (5 bases). There are 12 residues in the CDR3. The V end was cut by 5 bases, the J end by 3 bases, with 8 bases between. CDR1 and CDR2 from the germline V gene are MGHRA and YSYEKL. This CDR3 is CASSNAGYEQYF. DNA of the CDR3: TGCGCCAGCAGCAACGCGGGCTACGAGCAGTACTTC.

This clonotype was counted ten times or more. The rearrangement links TRBV30 to TRBJ1-2; unclear D gene. The CDR3 runs to 14 residues. Trimming took off 0 bases at V and 3 bases at J, with 11 bases between the two ends. Germline CDR1 reads GTSNPN; CDR2 reads SVGIG (reference sequence). In nucleotides, the CDR3 is TGTGCCTGGAGTGTACGTGTTTATCACTATGGCTACACCTTC. Protein sequence: CAWSVRVYHYGYTF.

This clonotype occurred a few times. Just one base apart from a much larger clone, this may be a read error. V usage is TRBV19 and J usage is TRBJ1-2; 7 bases fit TRBD1. V was pared by 6 bases and J by 8 bases, with 12 bases of the junction left unmatched. This CDR3 region has 14 residues. In germline, CDR1 is LNHDA, CDR2 SQIVND (reference sequence). The CDR3 nucleotides read TGTGCCAGTAGAACCCGGCGGCAGGGGGAAGGCTACACCTTC. Translation: CASRTRRQGEGYTF. Together with reference TRBV19 and TRBJ1-2, the CDR3 gives the full variable domain: DGGITQSPKYLFRKEGQNVTLSCEQNLNHDAMYWYRQDPGQGLRLIYYSQIVNDFQKGDIAEGYSVSREKKESFPLTVTSAQKNPTAFYLCASRTRRQGEGYTFGSGTRLTVV.

Many counts were recorded for this clonotype. The chain is built from TRBV28 and TRBJ1-3; tentative D call: TRBD1 (6 bases). V lost 6 bases and J 4 bases, leaving 16 bases between the germline ends. Germline loops: CDR1 MDHEN, CDR2 SYDVKM. This CDR3 contains 15 residues. CDR3 loop: CASRLGGAAGNTIYF. The CDR3 DNA is TGTGCCAGCAGGTTGGGGGGCGCAGCCGGAAACACCATATATTTT.

V is TRBV20-1 and J is TRBJ2-7; 12 bases map to TRBD2. The CDR3 totals 15 residues. The trim removed 1 base at V and 5 bases at J, leaving 6 bases unmatched. CDR1 and CDR2 (germline): DFQATT, SNEGSKA (reference sequence). The CDR3 spells CSARGGTSGSHEQYF. The CDR3 DNA sequence: TGCAGTGCTAGAGGCGGGACTAGCGGGTCACACGAGCAGTACTTC.

This clonotype was observed at least ten times. This chain links TRBV18 with TRBJ1-5; 7 bases agree with TRBD1. Trimming cost V 2 bases and J 6 bases; bases outside gene matches: 4. The germline V gene encodes CDR1 KGHSH and CDR2 LQKENI. The CDR3 spans 14 residues. The CDR3 DNA reads as TGTGCCAGCTCACCAAACAGGGGAGGTCAGCCCCAGCATTTT. This gives the protein CASSPNRGGQPQHF.

This clonotype was counted at least ten times. This chain connects TRBV13 to TRBJ2-4; maybe TRBD2 (5 bases). CDR3 length: 15 amino acids. Trimming cost V 5 bases and J 7 bases, with 18 bases left between them. Germline V lookup: CDR1 PRHDT, CDR2 FYEKMQ (reference sequence). The CDR3 protein is CASSPTERGRNIQYF. For the CDR3, the DNA is TGTGCCAGCAGCCCGACCGAAAGAGGGCGGAACATTCAGTACTTC.

There are many counts of this clonotype. This chain links TRBV11-1 with TRBJ2-7; 8 nucleotides align to TRBD2. Germline V gene lookup returns CDR1 SGHAT and CDR2 FQDESV (reference sequence). V lost 5 bases and J lost 6; bases outside the gene matches: 15. CDR3 length: 16 residues. The CDR3 here is CASSAGTGTSVGEQYF. The CDR3 DNA is TGTGCCAGCAGCGCCGGTACCGGGACTAGTGTCGGCGAGCAGTACTTC.

This clonotype was found many times. The genes are TRBV12-3 or TRBV12-4 and TRBJ1-5; perhaps TRBD1 as D (5 bases). This CDR3 region has 13 residues. Deletions cut 3 bases from V and 6 bases from J, with 9 bases between. The CDR3 sequence: CASSFGGAQPQHF. CDR3 bases: TGTGCCAGCAGTTTCGGAGGGGCTCAGCCCCAGCATTTT.

This clonotype was seen at least ten times. V is TRBV20-1 and J is TRBJ1-6; D not certain. Trimming cost V 3 bases and J 9 bases, with 6 bases left between them. Germline CDR1 is DFQATT and CDR2 is SNEGSKA (reference sequence). The CDR3 length is 11 residues. The CDR3 nucleotides read TGCAGTGCTAGGAGTGGTTCACCCCTCCACTTT. It is translated as CSARSGSPLHF.

This clonotype has ten or more counts. This sequence joins TRBV28 and TRBJ2-1; D is unresolved. Germline loops: CDR1 MDHEN, CDR2 SYDVKM. The CDR3 is 15 amino acids. Trimming removed 5 bases at V and 0 bases at J, with 11 bases between. In DNA form, the CDR3 reads TGTGCCAGCAGTCCCCGGGCCAGCTCCTACAATGAGCAGTTCTTC. This gives the protein CASSPRASSYNEQFF.

This clonotype was counted many times. This chain joins TRBV28 and TRBJ1-5; no clear D gene. The V end lost 8 bases, the J end lost 9 bases, and 14 bases lay between the germline ends. Germline-derived CDR1 and CDR2 are MDHEN and SYDVKM. CDR3 size: 12 residues. DNA of the CDR3: TGTGCCAGCGGTATTCTGACCTGGCCCCAGCATTTT. Its translation is CASGILTWPQHF.

Many counts were recorded for this clonotype. The V and J genes are TRBV6-1 and TRBJ2-6, with D maybe TRBD2 (5 bases). V lost 6 bases to trimming and J lost 0 bases, with 9 bases between them. The CDR3 has 15 amino acids. The germline CDR1 and CDR2 sequences are MNHNS and SASEGT. In DNA, the CDR3 is TGTGCCAGCAGCACCGGGATCTCTGGGGCCAACGTCCTGACTTTC. Translating it yields CASSTGISGANVLTF.

The chain has TRBV20-1 and TRBJ1-2, with 7 bases fitting TRBD1. Losses at the gene ends were 2 bases for V and 0 bases for J; bases not matched to a gene: 6. Germline loops: CDR1 DFQATT, CDR2 SNEGSKA (reference sequence). There are 15 residues in the CDR3. In DNA form, the CDR3 reads TGCAGTGCTAGACCTGACAGGGCCACTAACTATGGCTACACCTTC. It codes for CSARPDRATNYGYTF.